Following are 4 T cell receptor beta chains from one sample sequenced in a study of T cell responses to AZD1222 COVID-19 vaccine. Assay used: immunoSEQ multiplex PCR; TCRdb lists only in-frame clones, some missing. The data show 150,000 or so clones, roughly 80% seen once. Here the sequenced sample was peripheral blood, taken on day 0 of MenACWY control vaccination. The receptors shown here come from an adult in good health.

V gene TRBV6-4 combines with J gene TRBJ2-3; 7 nucleotides match TRBD1. Germline assignment: CDR1 MRHNA and CDR2 SNTAGT. With V trimmed by 6 bases and J by 4 bases, 7 bases remained unmatched. The CDR3 sequence is 14 residues long. CDR3 loop: CASRGTASADTQYF. DNA of the CDR3: TGTGCCAGCAGAGGGACAGCTAGTGCAGATACGCAGTATTTT.

The V call is TRBV7-4, the J call TRBJ1-3, with D uncertain. This CDR3 comprises 16 residues. Trimming took 6 bases from V and 1 from J, leaving 16 bases between them. CDR1 is SGHVT and CDR2 is SQSDAQ in the germline V gene. The CDR3 sequence: CASSFQRQGSGNTIYF. The CDR3 DNA is TGTGCCAGCAGTTTTCAGCGCCAAGGGTCTGGAAACACCATATATTTT.

V and J are TRBV10-3 and TRBJ2-2; D might be TRBD1 (5 bases). Germline CDR1 ENHRY, CDR2 SYGVKD. The length of the CDR3 is 15 residues. The V gene lost 5 bases and the J gene lost 2 bases, with 12 bases spanning the gap. The CDR3 DNA is TGTGCCATCAGTTTCGGCAGGGCAAACACCGGGGAGCTGTTTTTT. As protein: CAISFGRANTGELFF.

This clone is a singleton in its sample. This chain joins TRBV4-2 and TRBJ2-2, with D hard to call. Trimming took off 0 bases at V and 3 bases at J, with 8 bases between the two ends. The V gene's germline CDR1 is LGHNA and CDR2 YNFKEQ. The CDR3 has 15 amino acids. The CDR3 reads CASSQEAQYTGELFF. The CDR3 DNA sequence: TGTGCCAGCAGCCAAGAGGCTCAGTACACCGGGGAGCTGTTTTTT.